This T cell receptor beta chain was identified during a study of T cell responses to AZD1222 COVID-19 vaccine (dated by TCRdb to the early 2020s). In terms of the full investigation: Because spike-specific TCR depth and breadth did not differ between the two schedules, AZD1222 recipients who got a second dose at roughly 4 weeks were pooled with those who got a second dose at roughly 12 weeks. TCR sequencing was performed for some 250 trial participants, of whom approximately 200 were given two doses of AZD1222 and around 25 were given two doses of MenACWY control vaccine. Trial participants were enrolled by age into 18-55, 56-69 and 70-plus year subgroups, with about 150, 28 and 57 TCR-sequenced participants respectively. Overall study results and their limits: In the small 56-69-year group, the increase in depth fell short of significance, most likely because of low power. Conclusions about previously exposed vaccinees were limited because only six AZD1222 recipients were SARS-CoV-2 seropositive at baseline. Epitopes outside the regions mutated in the B.1.351 and B.1.1.7 variants were reportedly recognized by nearly half of the unique spike-specific TCRs. Participants were mostly white British, with more females than males. The authors suggested clonal diversity may have been underestimated. No day 14 peak-response samples were available, so repertoires were characterized only after the peak T cell response. After two AZD1222 doses, both the breadth and the depth of spike-specific TCRs were significantly higher than at day 0 and than in MenACWY recipients. The whole spike protein was spanned by vaccine-associated CD4 TCRs, and dominant responses were seen in regions 160-218 and 743-854.

To note about this clone: The clone's antigen remains unknown. Base qualities were left out, and no much larger clone turns up one base away.

V loses 0 bases of germline sequence and J loses 0 bases, and the interval between the two ends is 11 bases. For CDR1 and CDR2, the germline V gene lists MGHRA and YSYEKL. Spanning cysteine to phenylalanine, the CDR3 consists of 16 amino acids. The DNA shown is the 48-base CDR3, in frame from base 1. Sample time point, as interpreted from the label and publication: baseline before first vaccination. Samples from vaccinated people were obtained from the UK trials COV001 and COV002, which included a single-blind randomized controlled phase 2/3 trial of AZD1222 (ChAdOx1 nCoV-19) in healthy adults. For TCRbeta chain sequencing, PBMC samples from trial participants were taken at day 0 and at day 28 after the second dose. The CDR3 regions of human TCRbeta chains were subjected to immunosequencing. The original methods were these. TCRs in the repertoires were compared against a reference library of SARS-CoV-2-specific TCRs that had been generated with the MIRA antigen-specificity platform. Breadth meant the fraction of unique TCRs that were SARS-CoV-2-associated, whereas depth meant the fraction of total T cells that were SARS-CoV-2-associated. Each spike-specific TCR was assigned to its reactive spike region and to a CD4 or CD8 class using the MIRA data. Log10-transformed breadth and depth values were compared by one-way ANOVA with Sidak's multiple comparisons tests. This immuneACCESS table, as held by TCRdb, lists in-frame sequences with V and J called but not all clones. Of the missing ones, under half trace to an unresolved V gene in checked studies; the others have no known cause. V, J and clone size derive from that table, while D and trimming were established from the DNA sequence. The table for this sample lists approximately 79,000 clones; 65% to 90% of them were counted only once. The ten largest clonotypes hold approximately 8% of the sample.

The rearrangement combines TRBV4-1 with TRBJ1-2; the D gene cannot be resolved reliably. The sequence was obtained from an adult in good health. The sequenced sample was peripheral blood, obtained on day 0 of AZD1222 vaccination. In nucleotides, the sequence is TGCGCCAGCAGCCAAGATCTAGCAGCCTCTAACTATGGCTACACCTTC. Its amino acids are CASSQDLAASNYGYTF.